The 18 T cell receptor beta chains below were found in one sample sequenced in a study of blood T cell repertoires in COVID-19. This table comes from immunoSEQ multiplex PCR, and its TCRdb copy is limited to in-frame clones, with some not included. Among some 110,000 clones, around 77% were seen once, and the ten largest hold 16%. Sequencing was carried out using peripheral blood. These receptors originate from a man aged 60 to 75 with active or convalescent COVID-19.

The V and J genes are TRBV6-5 and TRBJ1-1, with a possible D match to TRBD1 (6 bases). This CDR3 has 14 residues. Looked up from germline, CDR1 is MNHEY and CDR2 is SVGAGI. Trimming shortened V by 6 bases and J by 3 bases, and 14 bases separated the two germline ends. The CDR3 sequence: CASRSQGSDTEAFF. CDR3 DNA: TGTGCCAGCAGAAGCCAGGGGTCCGACACTGAAGCTTTCTTT.

The chain combines TRBV25-1 with TRBJ1-1, with D tentatively TRBD1 (5 bases). The CDR3 covers 13 residues. The germline gives CDR1 MGHDK, CDR2 SYGVNS. V shed 6 bases and J shed 5 bases, with 13 bases lying between them. CDR3 nucleotides: TGTGCCAGCAGCCGGACCGGGGGGACTGAAGCTTTCTTT. Translation gives CASSRTGGTEAFF.

This clone was found once. Other DNA sequences from this sample encode an identical CDR3 as well. V gene TRBV11-1 combines with J gene TRBJ2-7; D remains ambiguous. The CDR3 is 12 residues long. CDR1 and CDR2 from the germline V gene are SGHAT and FQDESV (reference sequence). The V gene lost 4 bases and the J gene lost 2 bases, with 6 bases spanning the gap. The CDR3 DNA is TGTGCCAGCAGCTCAAATCCCTACGAGCAGTACTTC. Its protein is CASSSNPYEQYF.

The V call is TRBV12-3 or TRBV12-4, the J call TRBJ2-7; D is possibly TRBD1 (5 bases). The CDR3 extends over 13 amino acids. Trimming cost V 9 bases and J 6 bases, with 18 bases left between them. The CDR3 coding sequence is TGTGCCAGTTCTCTCACCAGGGATGCCGAGCAGTACTTC. Translation gives CASSLTRDAEQYF.

The rearrangement joins TRBV28 to TRBJ2-3; 7 bases are shared with TRBD1. Germline V gives CDR1 MDHEN, CDR2 SYDVKM. CDR3 size: 14 residues. J was trimmed by 2 bases and V by 6 bases; bases with no gene match: 5. The CDR3 here is CASSVQGLTDTQYF. CDR3 DNA sequence: TGTGCCAGCAGCGTACAGGGGCTCACAGATACGCAGTATTTT.

The rearrangement uses TRBV10-3 and TRBJ2-1; 9 bases fit TRBD2. CDR3 length: 17 amino acids. Per germline, CDR1 ENHRY and CDR2 SYGVKD. V lost 3 bases and J lost 5; bases outside the gene matches: 11. The CDR3 spells CAISDLLSGRFNNEQFF. The CDR3 DNA follows: TGTGCCATCAGTGACCTACTCAGCGGGAGGTTTAACAATGAGCAGTTCTTC.

This clone was detected only a few times. The chain joins TRBV24-1 to TRBJ2-1; the D gene is possibly TRBD2 (6 bases). The CDR3 runs to 14 residues. Germline V CDR1 and CDR2: KGHDR, SFDVKD. Trimming pared 5 bases from V and 3 bases from J, leaving 10 bases between. CDR3 DNA: TGTGCCACCAGTGGGGCGGGGAACTACAATGAGCAGTTCTTC. It encodes CATSGAGNYNEQFF.

V gene TRBV18 combines with J gene TRBJ2-1; D gene unclear. With 5 bases removed from V and 6 bases from J, the gap between germline ends came to 8 bases. The CDR3 length is 12 residues. Per germline, CDR1 KGHSH and CDR2 LQKENI. The CDR3 protein is CASSVGSNEQFF. Here the CDR3 DNA reads TGTGCCAGCTCAGTCGGGTCCAATGAGCAGTTCTTC.

The chain is built from TRBV7-2 and TRBJ2-1; 13 bases align to TRBD2. The CDR3 has 17 amino acids. Trimming cost V 8 bases and J 6 bases; bases outside gene matches: 13. CDR1 and CDR2 from the germline V gene are SGHTA and FQGNSA. For the CDR3, the DNA is TGTGCCAGCGCGGACGGAGGGACTAGCGGGATTATCAATGAGCAGTTCTTC. Its translation: CASADGGTSGIINEQFF.

The chain couples TRBV25-1 to TRBJ2-5; 7 positions match TRBD2. The CDR3 covers 15 residues. Germline V lookup: CDR1 MGHDK, CDR2 SYGVNS. After removal of 3 bases from V and 1 base from J, the junction contained 5 bases not matched to a gene. The CDR3 reads CASSDWGGAQETQYF. In nucleotides, the CDR3 is TGTGCCAGCAGTGATTGGGGGGGAGCCCAAGAGACCCAGTACTTC.

The chain has TRBV18 and TRBJ2-1, with 8 bases identical to TRBD2. The CDR3 length is 15 residues. The germline V gene encodes CDR1 KGHSH and CDR2 LQKENI. J was trimmed by 1 base and V by 6 bases; bases with no gene match: 5. For the CDR3, the DNA is TGTGCCAGCTCCCCAAGCGGGAGATCCTACAATGAGCAGTTCTTC. Translation: CASSPSGRSYNEQFF.

In its sample, this clone was seen a few times. The chain combines TRBV9 with TRBJ1-6; a weak D match, TRBD1 (6 bases). The ends were cut back, 3 bases at V and 7 bases at J, with 23 bases in the middle. The germline CDR1 and CDR2 sequences are SGDLS and YYNGEE. There are 18 residues in the CDR3. The CDR3 sequence is CASSDTRGGETGNSPLHF. The CDR3 DNA follows: TGTGCCAGCAGCGATACCCGGGGGGGAGAGACAGGCAATTCACCCCTCCACTTT. The full variable domain, with the rest looked up from reference TRBV9 and TRBJ1-6, is DSGVTQTPKHLITATGQRVTLRCSPRSGDLSVYWYQQSLDQGLQFLIQYYNGEERAKGNILERFSAQQFPDLHSELNLSSLELGDSALYFCASSDTRGGETGNSPLHFGNGTRLTVT.

The rearrangement links TRBV3-1 (or the pseudogene TRBV3-2) to TRBJ1-2; 7 bases line up with TRBD1. CDR1 is LGHDT and CDR2 is YNNKEL in the germline V gene (reference sequence). V shed 7 bases and J 8 bases; nucleotides not matched to a gene: 16. The CDR3 totals 15 residues. Here the CDR3 DNA reads TGTGCCAGCACCCCAAGGGGGCAGGGAACGCGAGGCTACACCTTC. This sequence encodes CASTPRGQGTRGYTF.

This chain joins TRBV28 and TRBJ2-7, with 9 bases fitting TRBD1. J was trimmed by 1 base and V by 4 bases; bases with no gene match: 8. The CDR3 has 16 residues. In germline, CDR1 is MDHEN, CDR2 SYDVKM. The CDR3 DNA reads TGTGCCAGCAGTTCGCCCCTGGGACAGGGTTCCTACGAGCAGTACTTC. Its translation: CASSSPLGQGSYEQYF.

The rearrangement uses TRBV19 and TRBJ2-7; 9 bases fit TRBD1. V lost 5 bases to trimming and J lost 7 bases; unmatched junction nucleotides: 9. The germline CDR1 and CDR2 sequences are LNHDA and SQIVND (reference sequence). The CDR3 is 14 residues long. In nucleotides, the CDR3 is TGTGCCAGTAGTGTGACAGGGGGATCTAAAGAGCAGTACTTC. Translated, it gives CASSVTGGSKEQYF.

The CDR3 here is CASSAEPQLGSPLHF. The CDR3 nucleotides read TGTGCCAGCAGTGCCGAACCTCAATTGGGCTCACCCCTCCACTTT. The chain employs TRBV6-4 and TRBJ1-6, with no clear D. Germline CDR1 MRHNA, CDR2 SNTAGT. Trimming shortened V by 4 bases and J by 10 bases, and 17 bases separated the two germline ends. The CDR3 is 15 amino acids.

This clone was counted a single time. The chain carries TRBV10-3 and TRBJ2-7; the D gene is possibly TRBD2 (7 bases). This CDR3 region has 15 residues. Germline V gene lookup returns CDR1 ENHRY and CDR2 SYGVKD. V lost 0 bases to trimming and J lost 3 bases, with 12 bases between them. The CDR3 region has the DNA TGTGCCATCAGTGAGTCGGGGGGGCCAAACTACGAGCAGTACTTC. Encoded protein: CAISESGGPNYEQYF.

The rearrangement uses TRBV3-1 (or the pseudogene TRBV3-2) and TRBJ1-2, with TRBD1 as a possible D gene (5 bases). This CDR3 has 13 amino acids. The germline CDR1 and CDR2 sequences are LGHDT and YNNKEL (reference sequence). Trimming shortened V by 1 base and J by 7 bases, and 10 bases separated the two germline ends. CDR3 amino acids: CASSQAGKGGYTF. The DNA of the CDR3 is TGTGCCAGCAGCCAAGCAGGGAAGGGTGGCTACACCTTC.